A selection of T cell receptor beta chains follows, all from one sample in a study of low-dose radiotherapy and immunotherapy resistance in tumors. TCRdb fed the reads into MiXCR, producing one record per CDR3 protein. The sample has tens of thousands of distinct CDR3 sequences, roughly 19% seen once; the top ten hold less than 3.5%. The input for sequencing was PBMCs, taken before treatment. The source is a male donor with prostate cancer. Each CDR3 is given with its conserved first and last residue. Fields, in order: J gene, CDR3 length, clone size, V gene, D gene, CDR3 protein, CDR3 DNA. The D gene is left open where the match is weak. Rows give clone size only sometimes, using once, few, many, or a class for an expanded clone.

J: TRBJ2-1; length: 15; size: .; V: TRBV12-3/TRBV12-4; D: TRBD2; CDR3: CASSMSGRIYNEQFF; DNA: TGTGCCAGCAGTATGAGCGGGAGGATCTACAATGAGCAGTTCTTC
J: TRBJ2-3; length: 13; size: many; V: TRBV28; D: TRBD1; CDR3: CASTGASTDTQYF; DNA: TGTGCCAGTACAGGGGCCAGCACAGATACGCAGTATTTT
J: TRBJ2-7; length: 14; size: many; V: TRBV5-1; D: .; CDR3: CASSPQGGPYEQYF; DNA: TGCGCCAGCAGCCCCCAGGGGGGGCCCTACGAGCAGTACTTC
J: TRBJ2-3; length: 15; size: .; V: TRBV15; D: TRBD2; CDR3: CATSLAGRGTDTQYF; DNA: TGTGCCACATCTTTAGCGGGGAGAGGGACAGATACGCAGTATTTT
J: TRBJ1-3; length: 15; size: many; V: TRBV7-6; D: .; CDR3: CASSLATAVGNTIYF; DNA: TGTGCCAGCAGCTTAGCGACAGCGGTAGGAAACACCATATATTTT
J: TRBJ2-1; length: 16; size: .; V: TRBV9; D: TRBD2; CDR3: CASSVLAGGRGDEQFF; DNA: TGTGCCAGCAGCGTTCTAGCGGGGGGGCGTGGGGATGAGCAGTTCTTC
J: TRBJ2-7; length: 15; size: many; V: TRBV13; D: TRBD2; CDR3: CASSTSGGAGYEQYF; DNA: TGTGCCAGCAGCACAAGCGGGGGGGCCGGCTACGAGCAGTACTTC
J: TRBJ2-7; length: 14; size: .; V: TRBV7-9; D: .; CDR3: CASSYYRDSYEQYF; DNA: TGTGCCAGCAGCTATTACAGAGACAGTTACGAGCAGTACTTC
J: TRBJ2-3; length: 12; size: many; V: TRBV12-3/TRBV12-4; D: .; CDR3: CASSLARDTQYF; DNA: TGTGCCAGCAGTTTAGCCCGGGATACGCAGTATTTT
J: TRBJ2-5; length: 14; size: many; V: TRBV7-9; D: TRBD1; CDR3: CACTRQGGGETQYF; DNA: TGTGCCTGCACTCGACAGGGGGGAGGGGAGACCCAGTACTTC
J: TRBJ1-3; length: 17; size: many; V: TRBV18; D: .; CDR3: CASSANRRQSSGNTIYF; DNA: TGTGCCAGCTCAGCAAACAGGCGCCAAAGCTCTGGAAACACCATATATTTT
J: TRBJ2-2; length: 14; size: many; V: TRBV11-2; D: .; CDR3: CASSGRGRTGELFF; DNA: TGTGCCAGCAGCGGAAGGGGCAGAACCGGGGAGCTGTTTTTT
J: TRBJ2-3; length: 14; size: many; V: TRBV20-1; D: TRBD2; CDR3: CSVQTSRSTDTQYF; DNA: TGCAGTGTACAGACTAGCAGGAGCACAGATACGCAGTATTTT
J: TRBJ2-3; length: 15; size: many; V: TRBV7-3; D: .; CDR3: CASSFGRAGTDTQYF; DNA: TGTGCCAGCAGCTTTGGAAGGGCGGGCACAGATACGCAGTATTTT
J: TRBJ2-1; length: 11; size: .; V: TRBV6-1; D: .; CDR3: CASTIDNEQFF; DNA: TGTGCCAGCACGATAGACAATGAGCAGTTCTTC
J: TRBJ2-3; length: 16; size: many; V: TRBV5-1; D: .; CDR3: CASSLDRQGSTDTQYF; DNA: TGCGCCAGCAGCTTGGATCGCCAGGGAAGCACAGATACGCAGTATTTT
J: TRBJ2-4; length: 13; size: few; V: TRBV2; D: .; CDR3: CASSDADLNIQYF; DNA: TGTGCCAGCAGTGACGCAGATTTAAACATTCAGTACTTC
J: TRBJ2-1; length: 12; size: many; V: TRBV30; D: .; CDR3: CAEEDGDNEQFF; DNA: TGTGCAGAGGAAGACGGGGACAATGAGCAGTTCTTC
J: TRBJ2-4; length: 11; size: .; V: TRBV5-1; D: TRBD1; CDR3: CARDRTDIQYF; DNA: TGCGCCAGGGACAGGACGGACATTCAGTACTTC
J: TRBJ2-5; length: 14; size: medium-sized; V: TRBV6-2/TRBV6-3; D: TRBD2; CDR3: CASSELSLTSELNF; DNA: TGTGCCAGCAGTGAACTCTCCTTAACTAGCGAGCTTAACTTC
J: TRBJ2-4; length: 13; size: many; V: TRBV29-1; D: .; CDR3: CSVAGRAKNIQYF; DNA: TGCAGCGTTGCCGGACGGGCCAAAAACATTCAGTACTTC
J: TRBJ1-4; length: 16; size: many; V: TRBV14; D: .; CDR3: CASSQALGWGAEKLFF; DNA: TGTGCCAGCAGCCAAGCCCTGGGTTGGGGGGCTGAAAAACTGTTTTTT
J: TRBJ2-2; length: 17; size: many; V: TRBV11-2; D: TRBD1; CDR3: CASSLVLTGETTGELFF; DNA: TGTGCCAGCAGCTTAGTGTTGACAGGGGAGACCACCGGGGAGCTGTTTTTT
J: TRBJ2-3; length: 15; size: many; V: TRBV14; D: TRBD1; CDR3: CASSRGQGSTDTQYF; DNA: TGTGCCAGCAGCCGCGGACAGGGTAGCACAGATACGCAGTATTTT
J: TRBJ1-2; length: 15; size: many; V: TRBV10-3; D: .; CDR3: CAISAGIIQGYGYTF; DNA: TGTGCCATCAGTGCAGGAATTATACAGGGCTATGGCTACACCTTC
J: TRBJ2-3; length: 16; size: many; V: TRBV5-1; D: .; CDR3: CASSLIGDKTTDTQYF; DNA: TGCGCCAGCAGCTTGATCGGGGACAAAACAACAGATACGCAGTATTTT
J: TRBJ1-5; length: 15; size: many; V: TRBV6-2/TRBV6-3; D: .; CDR3: CASSEGRPNEKPQHF; DNA: TGTGCCAGCAGTGAGGGACGCCCGAACGAGAAGCCCCAGCATTTT
J: TRBJ2-5; length: 14; size: many; V: TRBV12-3/TRBV12-4; D: .; CDR3: CASSLAGRKETQYF; DNA: TGTGCCAGCAGTTTGGCGGGGAGAAAAGAGACCCAGTACTTC
J: TRBJ2-3; length: 12; size: .; V: TRBV19; D: .; CDR3: CASSRGPDTQYF; DNA: TGTGCCAGTAGTCGTGGCCCGGATACGCAGTATTTT
J: TRBJ2-1; length: 14; size: many; V: TRBV5-6; D: TRBD1; CDR3: CASSSGQGINEQFF; DNA: TGTGCCAGCAGCTCGGGACAGGGGATAAATGAGCAGTTCTTC
J: TRBJ2-5; length: 16; size: few; V: TRBV3-1; D: .; CDR3: CASSQGGVGRQETQYF; DNA: TGTGCCAGCAGCCAGGGCGGGGTTGGGCGTCAAGAGACCCAGTACTTC
J: TRBJ2-7; length: 14; size: many; V: TRBV5-1; D: .; CDR3: CASSLAGPIYEQYF; DNA: TGCGCCAGCAGCTTGGCGGGACCGATATACGAGCAGTACTTC
J: TRBJ1-2; length: 14; size: many; V: TRBV12-3/TRBV12-4; D: TRBD1; CDR3: CASLMQGADYGYTF; DNA: TGTGCCAGTCTAATGCAGGGGGCCGACTATGGCTACACCTTC
J: TRBJ2-1; length: 15; size: .; V: TRBV2; D: TRBD2; CDR3: CASSTGLAAYNEQFF; DNA: TGTGCCAGCAGTACCGGACTAGCGGCCTACAATGAGCAGTTCTTC
J: TRBJ2-3; length: 13; size: .; V: TRBV19; D: .; CDR3: CASRGGETDTQYF; DNA: TGTGCCAGTAGGGGCGGAGAAACAGATACGCAGTATTTT
J: TRBJ1-6; length: 14; size: many; V: TRBV5-1; D: .; CDR3: CASRRTADNSPLHF; DNA: TGCGCCAGCAGGAGGACAGCCGATAATTCACCCCTCCACTTT
J: TRBJ2-3; length: 12; size: many; V: TRBV5-1; D: .; CDR3: CASRVGTDTQYF; DNA: TGCGCCAGCAGAGTGGGGACAGATACGCAGTATTTT
J: TRBJ2-3; length: 15; size: .; V: TRBV7-2; D: TRBD2; CDR3: CASSSTSGGGDTQYF; DNA: TGTGCCAGCAGCTCAACTAGCGGGGGGGGGGATACGCAGTATTTT
J: TRBJ2-3; length: 13; size: .; V: TRBV5-4; D: .; CDR3: CASSWGLTDTQYF; DNA: TGTGCCAGCAGCTGGGGTCTCACAGATACGCAGTATTTT
J: TRBJ2-1; length: 15; size: many; V: TRBV11-3; D: .; CDR3: CASSLAATGLNEQFF; DNA: TGTGCCAGCAGCTTGGCTGCGACTGGGCTGAATGAGCAGTTCTTC